Shown below are 27 T cell receptor beta chains from a single sample sequenced in a study of technical replicates of blood from a handful of donors. Some clones are missing from TCRdb's copy, which holds only in-frame ones; the method was immunoSEQ multiplex PCR. The sample holds 75,000 to 95,000 clones; about 96% are singletons and the top ten take approximately 0.35%. The sequenced material came from T cells isolated from PBMCs. The receptors were gathered from a human donor in good health.

V is TRBV11-3 and J is TRBJ2-5; 8 bases are a match to TRBD1. The CDR3 loop spans 15 amino acids. V lost 5 bases and J lost 1; bases outside the gene matches: 6. Germline V gene sequence: CDR1 SGHNT, CDR2 YENEEA. The CDR3, as DNA: TGTGCCAGCAGCGCCGGGACAGGCGTCCAAGAGACCCAGTACTTC. It encodes CASSAGTGVQETQYF.

The chain couples TRBV28 to TRBJ2-3, with 11 bases aligning to TRBD2. This CDR3 contains 15 residues. Trimming took 6 bases from V and 3 from J; bases not matched to a gene: 5. CDR1 is MDHEN and CDR2 is SYDVKM in the germline V gene. The CDR3 region has the DNA TGTGCCAGCAGCCTAGCGGGAGGCTTGACAGATACGCAGTATTTT. This encodes CASSLAGGLTDTQYF.

V gene TRBV4-1 combines with J gene TRBJ2-4; a possible D gene is TRBD2 (7 bases). The CDR3 totals 16 residues. V was trimmed by 3 bases and J by 3 bases, leaving 15 bases between them. CDR1 and CDR2 (germline): MGHRA, YSYEKL. The CDR3: CASSHRGAPLKNIQYF. CDR3 nucleotides: TGCGCCAGCAGCCACCGGGGGGCCCCCCTCAAAAACATTCAGTACTTC.

This clone came up once. V usage is TRBV28 and J usage is TRBJ2-7; D call uncertain. Trimming stripped 3 bases from V and 0 bases from J, with 15 bases between. Germline V gives CDR1 MDHEN, CDR2 SYDVKM. The CDR3 runs 16 residues. This CDR3 is CASSLPSEPSSYEQYF. The DNA of the CDR3 is TGTGCCAGCAGTTTGCCCTCGGAACCTAGCTCCTACGAGCAGTACTTC.

The chain employs TRBV28 and TRBJ2-7, with D unclear. CDR1 MDHEN and CDR2 SYDVKM come from the germline V gene. This CDR3 spans 12 amino acids. With 6 bases removed from V and 6 bases from J, the gap between germline ends came to 12 bases. The CDR3 spells CASRSGTGEQYF. In DNA form, the CDR3 reads TGTGCCAGCAGGTCTGGCACGGGCGAGCAGTACTTC.

The DNA of the CDR3 is TGTGCCAGCAGTTCCCCGGGGGGAGATGGCTACACCTTC. Encoded protein: CASSSPGGDGYTF. This chain joins TRBV27 and TRBJ1-2; maybe TRBD1 (5 bases). Germline V lookup: CDR1 MNHEY, CDR2 SMNVEV (reference sequence). The CDR3 consists of 13 residues. V dropped 4 bases and J dropped 6 bases, with 12 bases sitting between them.

Only a few counts were recorded for this clone. The chain recombines TRBV27 with TRBJ1-1; 8 bases align to TRBD1. The CDR3 contains 14 residues. Germline V gene sequence: CDR1 MNHEY, CDR2 SMNVEV (reference sequence). The junction had 2 bases not matched to a gene; V was cut back by 4 bases and J by 1 base. In DNA, the CDR3 is TGTGCCAGCAGTTCCGGGACAGGGAACACTGAAGCTTTCTTT. It yields the protein CASSSGTGNTEAFF.

The chain has TRBV6-1 and TRBJ1-2, with 12 nucleotides matching TRBD1. Trimming took 5 bases from V and 5 from J; bases not matched to a gene: 6. CDR1 is MNHNS, CDR2 SASEGT, per germline. The CDR3 length is 15 residues. The CDR3 protein is CASSSGTGGSYGYTF. The CDR3 DNA reads TGTGCCAGCAGTTCCGGGACAGGGGGCAGTTATGGCTACACCTTC.

The genes are TRBV9 and TRBJ2-7; TRBD1 matches at 7 bases. The CDR3 loop spans 15 amino acids. Germline CDR1 reads SGDLS; CDR2 reads YYNGEE. Trimming took 0 bases from V and 4 from J; bases not matched to a gene: 7. CDR3 loop: CASSVGAGTAYEQYF. The DNA for the CDR3 is TGTGCCAGCAGCGTAGGGGCCGGGACAGCTTACGAGCAGTACTTC.

J is TRBJ2-1 and V is TRBV5-4, with D unresolved. The CDR3 spans 14 residues. Trimming cost V 7 bases and J 0 bases, with 11 bases left between them. Looked up from germline, CDR1 is SGHNT and CDR2 is YYREEE (reference sequence). CDR3 DNA: TGTGCCAGCGGATGGAGTGGCTCCTACAATGAGCAGTTCTTC. The encoded protein is CASGWSGSYNEQFF.

This sequence joins TRBV25-1 and TRBJ2-7; TRBD2 agrees at 8 bases. Germline-derived CDR1 and CDR2 are MGHDK and SYGVNS. V shed 3 bases, J shed 3 bases, and the junction held 4 bases outside the gene matches. There are 14 residues in the CDR3. Written as DNA, the CDR3 is TGTGCCAGCAGTGATTGGCGGGAGGTCTACGAGCAGTACTTC. Translating it yields CASSDWREVYEQYF.

The rearrangement joins TRBV5-6 to TRBJ2-1, with a weak D call TRBD1 (6 bases). CDR1 and CDR2 from the germline V gene are SGHDT and YYEEEE. Between the trimmed V and J ends, which lost 4 bases and 6 bases, there was a span of 20 bases. This CDR3 comprises 16 residues. CDR3 bases: TGTGCCAGCAGCCATCACATAGGGACATTGGTCAATGAGCAGTTCTTC. The encoded protein is CASSHHIGTLVNEQFF.

Here the CDR3 DNA reads TGTGCCAGCCGGACCCAAACACAGGGGGCGGGAGGCTACACCTTC. It is translated as CASRTQTQGAGGYTF. The rearrangement uses TRBV9 and TRBJ1-2; TRBD1 agrees at 9 bases. The CDR3 runs 15 residues. With V trimmed by 7 bases and J by 8 bases, 15 bases remained unmatched. The germline V gene encodes CDR1 SGDLS and CDR2 YYNGEE.

This clone occurred once. V is TRBV29-1 and J is TRBJ1-1, with unresolved D. The germline V gene has CDR1 SQVTM and CDR2 ANQGSEA. CDR3 length equals 11 residues. The V gene lost 4 bases and the J gene lost 10 bases, with 13 bases spanning the gap. The CDR3 DNA sequence: TGCAGCGTTGTACCCGCGGAATCAGCTTTCTTT. Its protein product is CSVVPAESAFF.

This chain uses TRBV9 with TRBJ2-2; TRBD2 matches 11 bases. The germline gives CDR1 SGDLS, CDR2 YYNGEE. This CDR3 has 17 residues. J gave up 5 bases and V 4 bases, and 10 bases lay outside the gene matches. CDR3 sequence reads: CASSHGLAGLTTGELFF. CDR3 in DNA: TGTGCCAGCAGCCACGGACTAGCGGGCCTCACGACCGGGGAGCTGTTTTTT.

This sequence joins TRBV7-9 and TRBJ2-7; maybe TRBD2 (6 bases). V gave up 5 bases and J gave up 2 bases, with 16 bases separating them. CDR3 length: 15 residues. Germline CDR1 reads SEHNR; CDR2 reads FQNEAQ (reference sequence). CDR3 nucleotide sequence: TGTGCCAGCAGCCCCCAGGAGGGAGTGACCTACGAGCAGTACTTC. Translation gives CASSPQEGVTYEQYF.

Concerning this clone itself: A junction end diverges from the germline sequence, so it may reflect a read error. The chain carries TRBV28 and TRBJ1-3; D not resolved. Germline V gene lookup returns CDR1 MDHEN and CDR2 SYDVKM. The CDR3 sequence is 15 residues long. The CDR3 DNA is TGTGCCAGCAGATTATATCCCTCTGAGGGAAACACCATATATTTT. Protein sequence: CASRLYPSEGNTIYF.

The CDR3 DNA sequence: TGCGCCAGCAGCTCGGAGGTTAGCTCCGGCTACACCTTC. This encodes CASSSEVSSGYTF. The gene calls are TRBV5-1 and TRBJ1-2; D unresolved. V was clipped by 3 bases and J by 8 bases, with 14 bases between them. Germline CDR1 and CDR2: SGHRS and YFSETQ. The CDR3 runs 13 residues. The full variable domain, rest sourced from reference TRBV5-1 and TRBJ1-2, is KAGVTQTPRYLIKTRGQQVTLSCSPISGHRSVSWYQQTPGQGLQFLFEYFSETQRNKGNFPGRFSGRQFSNSRSEMNVSTLELGDSALYLCASSSEVSSGYTFGSGTRLTVV.

This chain links TRBV9 with TRBJ2-3, with D possibly being TRBD2 (5 bases). V shed 6 bases and J shed 6 bases, with 20 bases lying between them. The CDR3 has 15 amino acids. Germline loops: CDR1 SGDLS, CDR2 YYNGEE. CDR3 sequence reads: CASTRGSFPLDTQYF. CDR3 bases: TGTGCCAGCACCCGGGGTAGCTTTCCCCTCGATACGCAGTATTTT.

This clone is a singleton in its sample. The chain has TRBV29-1 and TRBJ2-7, with no clear D. This CDR3 has 12 amino acids. The V gene's germline CDR1 is SQVTM and CDR2 ANQGSEA. V was trimmed by 4 bases and J by 3 bases, leaving 10 bases between them. CDR3 residues: CSVVESSYEQYF. The CDR3 coding sequence is TGCAGCGTTGTTGAATCGAGCTACGAGCAGTACTTC.

The chain couples TRBV15 to TRBJ2-2; 9 bases are a match to TRBD1. This CDR3 comprises 17 residues. Germline CDR1 reads LNHNV; CDR2 reads YYDKDF (reference sequence). Trimming at V came to 5 bases and at J to 5 bases, leaving 12 bases not matched to a gene. The CDR3: CATSDPGTGIGTGELFF. In DNA form, the CDR3 reads TGTGCCACCAGCGACCCCGGGACAGGGATCGGGACCGGGGAGCTGTTTTTT.

This chain links TRBV14 with TRBJ1-1; D is ambiguous. Looked up from germline, CDR1 is SGHDN and CDR2 is FVKESK. The V gene lost 1 base and the J gene lost 0 bases, with 3 bases spanning the gap. This CDR3 is built from 13 residues. CDR3 nucleotide sequence: TGTGCCAGCAGCCAAGTAATGAACACTGAAGCTTTCTTT. This encodes CASSQVMNTEAFF.

The chain is built from TRBV2 and TRBJ1-1; maybe TRBD1 (6 bases). The length of the CDR3 is 17 residues. V was clipped by 7 bases and J by 0 bases, with 21 bases between them. CDR1 is SNHLY, CDR2 FYNNEI, per germline. This CDR3 is CASTFSPRGSVNTEAFF. The DNA of the CDR3 is TGTGCCAGCACTTTTAGCCCCAGGGGCTCGGTGAACACTGAAGCTTTCTTT.

The V and J genes are TRBV4-1 and TRBJ2-3; TRBD2 matches 12 bases. This CDR3 contains 20 residues. With V trimmed by 4 bases and J by 2 bases, 16 bases remained unmatched. The germline CDR1 and CDR2 sequences are MGHRA and YSYEKL. The CDR3 reads CASSPEPRLAGEVDTDTQYF. The CDR3 coding sequence is TGCGCCAGCAGCCCCGAACCCCGACTAGCGGGAGAGGTGGACACAGATACGCAGTATTTT.

This sequence joins TRBV15 and TRBJ1-4, with TRBD1 identical over 10 bases. Per germline, CDR1 LNHNV and CDR2 YYDKDF (reference sequence). The CDR3 length is 19 residues. V shed 0 bases and J 2 bases; nucleotides not matched to a gene: 9. The CDR3 DNA is TGTGCCACCAGCAGAGATATCGGGACAGGGGAAGGCACTAATGAAAAACTGTTTTTT. This codes for CATSRDIGTGEGTNEKLFF.

V gene TRBV27 combines with J gene TRBJ2-7, with a weak D call TRBD2 (6 bases). Trimming removed 6 bases at V and 1 base at J, with 16 bases between. CDR3 length: 15 amino acids. From germline, CDR1 is MNHEY and CDR2 SMNVEV (reference sequence). CDR3 DNA: TGTGCCAGCAGCTTAAGAGTTGGAGGGTCCTACGAGCAGTACTTC. Protein: CASSLRVGGSYEQYF.

V is TRBV5-5 and J is TRBJ2-3, with a weak D call TRBD2 (5 bases). The CDR3 spans 16 residues. The V and J ends lost 0 bases and 4 bases respectively, with 15 bases between them. Germline CDR1 and CDR2: SGHKS and YYEKEE (reference sequence). The CDR3 sequence: CASSLGTPARADTQYF. CDR3 coding DNA: TGTGCCAGCAGCTTGGGGACCCCGGCGAGGGCAGATACGCAGTATTTT.